The present T cell receptor (beta chain) was sequenced within a study of regulatory T cells in long-lasting Graves disease (dated by TCRdb to the early 2020s). With respect to the entire study: Newly diagnosed Graves' disease patients had taken antithyroid drugs for less than 3 months. This study used TCR sequencing and RNA sequencing of peripheral blood to compare persistent Graves' disease patients against newly diagnosed Graves' disease patients. The study was registered as a clinical trial and conducted in China. A total of some 33 samples were covered by TCR sequencing, comprising approximately 13 persistent and some 20 newly diagnosed Graves' disease patients.

Broader findings and caveats from the paper: As a limitation, the authors acknowledged that the small sample size may reduce accuracy. Compared with newly diagnosed patients, persistent Graves' disease patients had lower TCR Shannon entropy and fewer highly expanded clones, which suggests clonal expansion. More public clonotypes were shared among persistent patients (under 3,000) than among newly diagnosed patients (more than 950). Because the primary lesion, thyroid tissue, could not be accessed, the study looked at peripheral blood alone. Sequencing and analysis were restricted to the TCR beta chain. Preferential use of TRBV28, TRBJ1-2 and TRBJ2-5 was observed in persistent disease, whereas TRBV20-1 and TRBJ2-1 were favored in newly diagnosed disease.

Receptor amplification or capture employed multiplex PCR. The data were produced on an Illumina HiSeq 4000. iRepertoire HTBI primers and Arm-PCR amplification of CDR3 regions were used to construct TCR beta libraries. PCR products were gel purified before sequencing. Per the original workflow: Gene usage analysis of CDR3 amino acid clonotypes relied on the 60 or so TRBV and about 15 TRBJ segments identified across samples. Filtered high-quality paired reads were merged into contigs using COPE and FqMerger. BLAST was used to align contigs to IMGT TRBV, TRBD and TRBJ reference genes, and CDR3 was defined according to IMGT. Clonotypes above 0.1% frequency were classified as highly expanded clones. Repertoire diversity was measured by Shannon entropy, and V-J evenness by the Gini coefficient. Clonotypes shared by more than one individual were considered public. The public reads were quality trimmed at Q25 with fastp and then assembled into clones with MiXCR by TCRdb, keeping productive beta chains. Merged by CDR3 protein, the rows form single entries marked with the most common genes and DNA. TCRdb's processing, not the authors', yielded these V and J calls. The sample includes approximately 270,000 distinct CDR3 sequences, with around 19% observed a single time. The ten largest make up approximately 14% of the sample.

Germline trimming: 5 bases from V, 8 bases from J; junction bases outside gene matches: 10. The CDR3 measures 15 amino acids from cysteine to phenylalanine. The kept DNA is CDR3 alone, 45 bases in frame from the first base. CDR1 and CDR2 are read off the germline V gene (reference sequence) as LNHDA and SQIVND. Only a few counts were recorded for this clonotype. Its antigen is still unknown. No per-base quality is available; no much larger clone lies one base away. In light of the paper, this sample's time point label describes: newly diagnosed GD, antithyroid drugs for less than 3 months. For both TCR sequencing and RNA sequencing, RNA was extracted from PBMCs in TRIzol. The diagnosis of Graves' disease followed American Thyroid Association guidelines. Patients were recruited from an endocrinology department in Xi'an, China. From each patient, approximately 9 milliliters of peripheral blood was collected into an EDTA anticoagulant tube. Ficoll Paque Plus density gradient separation was used to isolate PBMCs, and no further T cell sorting was performed. An Agilent 2100 Bioanalyzer and agarose gel were used to check RNA quality, while a NanoDrop 2000 measured RNA concentration.

The data also belong to a second study, concerning T cells in Graves' hyperthyroidism and ophthalmopathy. From the second report: Stable Graves' hyperthyroidism was defined as no progression to ophthalmopathy during 18 months of follow-up. Hyperthyroidism patients were newly diagnosed, with disease duration under 2 months, and aged 18 to 65 years. Exclusion was applied to patients with uncontrolled infections, other autoimmune diseases, pregnancy or lactation. Diagnoses were established on the basis of clinical symptoms, serum thyroxine and TRAb, thyroid ultrasound, and orbital computed tomography. For the first round of RT-PCR on the TCR CDR3, the HTBI primer set was used together with the Qiagen OneStep RT-PCR kit. Blood samples also contained most of the expanded thyroid clonotypes (frequency above 0.001), which suggests that blood repertoires may reflect thyroid immune responses. Ophthalmopathy was separated from stable hyperthyroidism by a 13 V-J signature model, with around 90% sensitivity and 81% to 83% specificity obtained in cross-validation and 80%/75% obtained in testing. During validation, the model predicted progression to ophthalmopathy a median of about 5.9 months ahead of onset, with around 70% sensitivity and 72% to 80% specificity. To identify distinguishing TCR V-J signatures, a discovery cohort of around 100 patients was used, comprising 43 with Graves' ophthalmopathy and roughly 60 with stable Graves' hyperthyroidism. Prospective prediction of ophthalmopathy was tested in an independent validation cohort of under 20 hyperthyroidism patients and some 17 patients who later progressed to ophthalmopathy. The approximately 98 discovery patients were randomly divided into training and test sets at a 7:3 ratio. In roughly six Graves' hyperthyroidism patients, the study also compared T-cell repertoires from thyroid tissue with T-cell repertoires from blood. After blood sampling, hyperthyroidism patients were treated with methimazole at a starting dose of 30 mg daily, and ophthalmopathy patients were treated with high-dose intravenous methylprednisolone. A second multiplex PCR round built the libraries, followed by size selection and purification. Libraries were sequenced paired-end with 100 bp reads on an Illumina HiSeq2000. SOAPnuke was used to process the raw data, throwing out any read that contained adapters or uncalled bases, had a mean Phred below 15, or lacked an exact constant-primer or identifier match. High-quality paired reads were merged with COPE v1.2.5, and unique nucleotide sequences were defined as clonotypes. MiTCR v1.1 was used to align the clonotypes against IMGT TRBV, TRBD and TRBJ reference segments. Analysis was restricted to V-J combinations with a frequency above 0.0001, which covered just over 98% of repertoires. A TCS score was defined as the ratio of F50 (clonal expansion) to E x V (chaos), with BLOSUM62-based TCRdist applied between CDR3 peptides within each V-J. Welch's t-statistics and random forest reduced roughly 540 V-J features to about 12, which were used in a naive Bayes classifier (R e1071). Sample size was not statistically predetermined, and blinding of investigators to group allocation was not performed. The paper describes TCR Vbeta CDR3 sequencing of 120 to 150 peripheral blood samples, made up of 43 ophthalmopathy patients, 70 to 75 hyperthyroidism patients and around 17 progressor patients.

Sequenced here: peripheral blood mononuclear cells (PBMCs), sampled at new diagnosis, from a patient treated with antithyroid drugs. The sequence was collected from a woman aged 25 to 39 with Graves disease. Donor details come from another sample of the same person, matched by shared clones. The rearrangement joined TRBV19 to TRBJ2-1; the central 9 bases match TRBD1. The DNA is TGTGCCAGTAGTGCCGGGACAGGGAGGTTAGATGAGCAGTTCTTC. It encodes CASSAGTGRLDEQFF.